A single sample gave rise to the 17 T cell receptor beta chains below, sequenced in a study of early T cells in non-severe SARS-CoV-2 infection. TCRdb itself ran the 5' RACE reads through MiXCR, one entry per CDR3 protein. The table has around 80,000 distinct CDR3 sequences, about 12% seen once. The specimen was whole blood. The receptors were sampled from an adult who was a healthcare worker with PCR-confirmed SARS-CoV-2 infection or an uninfected control (not recorded which).

This clonotype was recorded many times. This chain connects TRBV7-9 to TRBJ2-1; 8 nucleotides agree with TRBD2. J gave up 4 bases and V 8 bases, and 4 bases lay outside the gene matches. The CDR3 length is 13 residues. Per germline, CDR1 SEHNR and CDR2 FQNEAQ (reference sequence). DNA for the CDR3: TGTGCCAGCGGGAGCGGGAGTTACAATGAGCAGTTCTTC. Translation gives CASGSGSYNEQFF.

There are a few counts of this clonotype. Here the CDR3 reads CATAATSDQETQYF. CDR3 DNA sequence: TGTGCCACCGCGGCCACTAGCGACCAAGAGACCCAGTACTTC. The chain recombines TRBV6-6 with TRBJ2-5; 7 bases align to TRBD2. This CDR3 contains 14 residues. After removal of 10 bases from V and 0 bases from J, the junction contained 8 bases not matched to a gene. In germline, CDR1 is MNHNY, CDR2 SVGAGI (reference sequence).

The J gene is TRBJ2-3, the V gene TRBV12-3 or TRBV12-4; D possibly corresponds to TRBD1 (6 bases). The V gene lost 3 bases and the J gene lost 2 bases, with 12 bases spanning the gap. The CDR3 extends over 15 amino acids. The CDR3 coding sequence is TGTGCCAGCAGTTTGGGACACCGCCACACAGATACGCAGTATTTT. This codes for CASSLGHRHTDTQYF.

This clonotype has only a few counts. The chain recombines TRBV10-1 with TRBJ1-6; no definite D call. Germline V gene data show CDR1 as WNHNN and CDR2 as SYGVQD (reference sequence). The CDR3 covers 13 residues. The V end lost 2 bases, the J end lost 6 bases, and 5 bases lay between the germline ends. CDR3 sequence reads: CASSETANSPLHF. CDR3 nucleotide sequence: TGCGCCAGCAGTGAGACAGCTAATTCACCCCTCCACTTT.

This chain links TRBV5-1 with TRBJ1-2; 8 bases agree with TRBD1. The CDR3 loop spans 15 amino acids. Germline trimming cut 4 bases from V and 3 bases from J; bases unmatched to any gene: 8. CDR1 and CDR2 from the germline V gene are SGHRS and YFSETQ. CDR3 residues: CASSPDRGDDYGYTF. The DNA for the CDR3 is TGCGCCAGCAGCCCAGACAGGGGAGATGACTATGGCTACACCTTC.

The CDR3 region has the DNA TGCAGCGTCTATGGCCGGCCCTCTCGGTCACCCCTCCACTTT. As protein: CSVYGRPSRSPLHF. The chain employs TRBV20-1 and TRBJ1-6; D is unresolved. Germline loops: CDR1 DFQATT, CDR2 SNEGSKA (reference sequence). The CDR3 is 14 amino acids.

The chain recombines TRBV6-1 with TRBJ2-3; 14 bases line up with TRBD2. Germline CDR1 reads MNHNS; CDR2 reads SASEGT. V lost 4 bases to trimming and J lost 4 bases; unmatched junction nucleotides: 7. The CDR3 runs to 17 residues. The CDR3: CASSGGRLAGGPDTQYF. For the CDR3, the DNA is TGTGCCAGCAGTGGCGGGAGACTAGCGGGAGGGCCAGATACGCAGTATTTT.

The J gene is TRBJ1-2, the V gene TRBV6-2 or TRBV6-3; the D gene is possibly TRBD1 (6 bases). The ends were cut back, 8 bases at V and 2 bases at J, with 15 bases in the middle. Germline V gives CDR1 MNHEY, CDR2 SVGEGT. The length of the CDR3 is 14 residues. The CDR3 loop reads CASCRPTGNYGYTF. The CDR3 DNA reads TGTGCCAGCTGCCGCCCCACAGGGAACTATGGCTACACCTTC.

The rearrangement joins TRBV21-1 to TRBJ2-4; the table's TRBD1 call for D was not verified on the DNA. TRBV21-1 counts as a pseudogene. The CDR3 totals 18 residues. CDR3 nucleotides: TGTGCCAGCAGCAAAGAACTAATCAGGGGTATAGCCAAAAACATTCAGTACTTC. Its protein product is CASSKELIRGIAKNIQYF.

Only a few counts were recorded for this clonotype. J is TRBJ2-7 and V is TRBV7-2, with unresolved D. The CDR3 is 13 amino acids. V was shortened by 6 bases and J by 1 base, with 10 bases between the two germline ends. CDR1 and CDR2 from the germline V gene are SGHTA and FQGNSA. The CDR3 sequence: CASRGGVSYEQYF. CDR3 DNA: TGTGCCAGCAGGGGTGGGGTTTCCTACGAGCAGTACTTC.

The CDR3 DNA reads as TGTGCCAGCAGTTTAACGGAGGGGAGTGGCTATGGCTACACCTTC. It yields the protein CASSLTEGSGYGYTF. V gene TRBV27 combines with J gene TRBJ1-2; D possibly corresponds to TRBD1 (5 bases). This CDR3 is built from 15 residues. V gave up 2 bases and J gave up 4 bases, with 14 bases separating them. Germline assignment: CDR1 MNHEY and CDR2 SMNVEV (reference sequence).

By proportion, this clonotype is medium-sized. Written as DNA, the CDR3 is TGCAGCTTCTCCTACAATGAGCAGTTCTTC. Protein sequence: CSFSYNEQFF. The rearrangement joins TRBV29-1 to TRBJ2-1; D unresolved. Germline CDR1 SQVTM, CDR2 ANQGSEA. The CDR3 is 10 residues long. Trimming took 8 bases from V and 0 from J, leaving 2 bases between them.

The table lists this clonotype with a few counts. The chain is built from TRBV6-6 and TRBJ2-3; D remains ambiguous. Germline CDR1 MNHNY, CDR2 SVGAGI (reference sequence). The ends were cut back, 3 bases at V and 4 bases at J, with 14 bases in the middle. The length of the CDR3 is 15 residues. CDR3 nucleotides: TGTGCCAGCAGTTATTCGACCCTGTACGCAGATACGCAGTATTTT. Residues: CASSYSTLYADTQYF.

The chain carries TRBV14 and TRBJ2-7; 9 nucleotides match TRBD2. Germline V CDR1 and CDR2: SGHDN, FVKESK. V dropped 3 bases and J dropped 3; count of bases not matched to a gene: 3. The CDR3 length is 14 residues. Here the CDR3 reads CASSHLAGSYEQYF. In nucleotides, the CDR3 is TGTGCCAGCAGCCATCTAGCGGGGAGCTACGAGCAGTACTTC. The entire variable domain, with the rest obtained from reference TRBV14 and TRBJ2-7, is as follows: EAGVTQFPSHSVIEKGQTVTLRCDPISGHDNLYWYRRVMGKEIKFLLHFVKESKQDESGMPNNRFLAERTGGTYSTLKVQPAELEDSGVYFCASSHLAGSYEQYFGPGTRLTVT.

There are many counts of this clonotype. The chain is built from TRBV20-1 and TRBJ2-1; either TRBD1 or TRBD2 may supply D (5 bases each). Germline V gene lookup returns CDR1 DFQATT and CDR2 SNEGSKA (reference sequence). This CDR3 is built from 13 residues. The V end was cut by 0 bases, the J end by 7 bases, with 10 bases between. The CDR3 region has the DNA TGCAGTGCTAGAGACCCGAGGGGTAATGAGCAGTTCTTC. It codes for CSARDPRGNEQFF.

To note about this clonotype: A much larger clone lies a single base off, so this may be a read error. The V and J genes are TRBV28 and TRBJ2-7, with D tentatively TRBD1 (6 bases). The CDR3 is 14 residues long. Looked up from germline, CDR1 is MDHEN and CDR2 is SYDVKM. The CDR3 DNA follows: TGTACCAGCAGTCCCGGCTCGACAGGCTACGAGCAGTACTTC. This codes for CTSSPGSTGYEQYF.

For this clonotype: A junction boundary mismatches the germline segment, possibly from a read error. The chain links TRBV20-1 to TRBJ2-1; D is perhaps TRBD2 (6 bases). CDR3 length: 13 residues. Germline V gives CDR1 DFQATT, CDR2 SNEGSKA (reference sequence). The CDR3 coding sequence is TGCAGTGCGAGAGATCTAGCGAACAATGAGCAGTTCTTC. Protein sequence: CSARDLANNEQFF.